The rows below give T cell receptor beta chains drawn from one sample of a study of blood T cell repertoires in COVID-19. Clones were sequenced by immunoSEQ multiplex PCR, and TCRdb holds only the in-frame ones, with some missing. The sample consists of hundreds of thousands of clones, roughly 86% of them appearing once. The sample comprised peripheral blood. The receptors originated from a woman in her sixties or seventies with COVID-19, enrolled during active disease. The CDR3 runs from the conserved cysteine through the conserved F or W. A D gene is named only where the DNA matches it firmly.

D gene,V gene,CDR3 protein
.,TRBV7-9,CASSVSQGNTEAFF
.,TRBV6-5,CASTLYRDQETQYF
.,TRBV10-1,CASSERREKYF
TRBD1,TRBV12-3/TRBV12-4,CASSRDSSPLHF
TRBD2,TRBV12-3/TRBV12-4,CASTFSGGQGDF
.,TRBV2,CASSDQGWEKLFF
TRBD2,TRBV9,CASSDSGGANNEQFF
TRBD1,TRBV15,CATSREGAGGYEQYF
.,TRBV12-3/TRBV12-4,CASSLAGNDGYTF
.,TRBV11-3,CASSHRDSGNTIYF
.,TRBV29-1,CSALDKDSGNTIYF
.,TRBV29-1,CSVALNTEAFF
TRBD2,TRBV5-8,CASSSTSGGAYPGDTQYF
TRBD1,TRBV4-1,CASSQVYLGQGFYEQYF
TRBD1,TRBV4-3,CASSQGQGASYGYTF
.,TRBV30,CAWRRRGNAGNTIYF
TRBD1,TRBV2,CASQSWDSSYEQYF
TRBD2,TRBV7-2,CASSSGGAKDEQYF
.,TRBV5-1,CASSLEIYREKNTEAFF
.,TRBV20-1,CSAGEATTQYF
.,TRBV29-1,CSVGPAGPGQPQHF
.,TRBV10-3,CAISELAVTDTQYF
.,TRBV29-1,CSVVQGHDTEAFF
TRBD1,TRBV11-2,CASSLKGGPTDTQYF
.,TRBV3-1/TRBV3-2,CASSLSEGGDTQYF
.,TRBV18,CASSPGAGWTEAFF
.,TRBV24-1,CATSDRQINQPQHF
.,TRBV24-1,CATSDPGQEAFF
TRBD1,TRBV18,CASSPPEQGYGGYTF
.,TRBV24-1,CATSSGRGVTEAFF
TRBD1,TRBV18,CASSRHRGNEQFF
.,TRBV6-6,CASRSLLNEQYF
.,TRBV30,CAWSVFPTYEQYF
TRBD1,TRBV19,CASSIGGQGVGYTF
.,TRBV18,CASSPAGATEAFF
TRBD1,TRBV14,CASSQPKQGARSNQPQHF
TRBD2,TRBV5-1,CASSFGPAGGPEQFF
TRBD1,TRBV13,CAQPGQGPTYEQYF
TRBD1,TRBV24-1,CATSDGQGNQETQYF
TRBD1,TRBV3-1/TRBV3-2,CASSHGQGGYTF
TRBD1,TRBV7-9,CASSLGRTGSTGNTIYF
TRBD2,TRBV6-5,CASSYSGLGYNEQFF
TRBD1,TRBV11-2,CASRQGFAVETQYF
TRBD1,TRBV9,CASSVTGQGIGNEQFF
TRBD1,TRBV7-2,CASSTDRGIYETQYF
TRBD2,TRBV2,CASTPIDQLAGGRETQYF